This T cell receptor beta chain was sequenced in a study of CD8+CD57+ T cells in acquired aplastic anemia. About the study: Mean DNA quantity obtained from sorted CD4+ and CD8+ cells was approximately 3 ug. Findings of the study overall: Patients and controls had in common 25 to 35 CD8+ CDR3 sequences.

It was genomic DNA that served as the template for profiling TCR beta VDJ and CDR3. Using its own MiXCR run on the reads, TCRdb lists one record per CDR3 protein. The data hold approximately 190,000 distinct CDR3 sequences, with 40% to 55% observed a single time. Ten or more counts support this clonotype. Its target is not known. In patients chosen for sequencing, flow cytometry had shown CD8+CD57+ cell expansion. The CDR3 is made up of 18 amino acids. V dropped 7 bases and J dropped 5 bases, with 29 bases sitting between them. Source material: sorted CD4+, CD8+, or CD8+CD57+ T cells (not recorded which) from PBMCs. The gene calls are TRBV12-3 or TRBV12-4 and TRBJ1-1, with a weak D call TRBD1 (5 bases). The TCR was taken from a human donor with aplastic anemia. The CDR3 reads CASKITPTFGRKGTEAFF. CDR3 bases: TGTGCCAGCAAGATAACTCCGACCTTCGGACGGAAGGGGACTGAAGCTTTCTTT.